This entry features one T cell receptor beta chain sequence. Its antigen target is currently unknown. Base qualities were left out, and no much larger clone turns up one base away. Donors were a few dozen systemically healthy Caucasian individuals from Russia aged roughly 6 to 90 years. Each donor gave 8 to 10 milliliters of peripheral blood, drawn into EDTA-treated Vacutainer tubes. PBMCs were isolated by Ficoll-Paque density-gradient centrifugation, with at least 6 million obtained per sample. Trizol reagent was used to extract total RNA from the PBMCs, yielding at least 5.5 micrograms per sample. The percentages of naive CD45RAhigh/CD27high T cells were determined by flow cytometry on a PBMC aliquot from every donor. The junction carries 10 bases between V and J, which are trimmed by 5 bases and 2 bases respectively. The CDR3 numbers 13 residues from cysteine through phenylalanine. Just the 39-base CDR3 DNA is kept, in frame starting at base 1. CDR1 SGHTA and CDR2 FQGNSA are derived from the germline V gene.

This entry comes from a study of blood T cells in healthy people across ages (dated by TCRdb to 2014 to 2015). Notes on the research overall: Template switching captured roughly one uniquely barcoded TCR beta cDNA molecule per two T cells in model experiments. Using deep sequencing normalized with unique cDNA molecular identifiers, the study measured how TCR beta repertoire diversity changes with age. Using the same blood draw, the study looked at two additional independent replicas of 1 million unique cDNA reads for two donors, one aged 18 to 30 and the other aged 80 or older. To avoid experimental bias, donors of different ages were spread randomly across the sequencing lanes. Four age groups were formed from the donors: young (average about 17 years), middle-aged (approximately 41), aged (roughly 56) and long-lived (less than 85).

Library construction relied on 5' RACE. Sequencing took place on an Illumina HiSeq 2500. A second about 7 to 11 cycle PCR used a sample-barcoded 5' primer and a J-beta primer mix. A template-switch 5' adaptor carrying 12 random nucleotides introduced a unique molecular identifier onto each TCR beta cDNA molecule. Each sample yielded at least 2.5 million CDR3-containing paired-end reads. The Mint cDNA synthesis kit, primed by a TRBC-specific oligonucleotide, was used to synthesize first-strand cDNA from all RNA. Following uracil-DNA glycosylase treatment, all cDNA underwent a first 18-cycle PCR with the universal primers M1SS and BC2_uni_R. The study's own analysis went as follows. For normalization, 1 million high-quality reads were randomly selected from each sample, with every read carrying a distinct molecular identifier. Instead of being binned into consensus sequences, reads with shared molecular identifiers were discarded. MiTCR, run with a Q25 quality threshold and the strictest error-elimination algorithm, handled CDR3 identification, clonotype clustering and error correction. A nonparametric unseen species model with Euler transformation was used to estimate lower-bound total TCR beta diversity. The raw public reads went through TCRdb reprocessing: fastp at Q25, MiXCR clone calling, in-frame beta chains kept. CDR3 protein duplicates are merged, each entry listing the most common genes and DNA. These V and J calls derive from TCRdb rather than the authors' analysis. This sample holds hundreds of thousands of distinct CDR3 sequences; about 53% were observed only once. Approximately 40% of the sample comes from the top ten.

The full study reports these points: Compared with the aged group, the long-lived group had more naive CD4+ T cells, fewer expanded clones and increased TCR diversity, a pattern suggesting age selection. There was a strong correlation between observed TCR beta diversity and the percentage of naive T cells measured by flow cytometry. Estimates of total diversity based on one million sequenced T cells were regarded as lower bounds and as underestimates. Because profiling used bulk unsorted PBMCs, naive and antigen-experienced compartments could not be compared conclusively. As age increased, observed TCR beta diversity per million T cells dropped in a roughly linear way, and a significant reduction was already evident by age 40. Donor CMV infection status was unknown, potentially confounding age-related changes in expanded clonotypes.

The sample was blood. The receptor comes from a man older than 75 in good health. The V and J genes are TRBV7-2 and TRBJ2-7; no D gene can be assigned with confidence. The nucleotide sequence is given as TGTGCCAGCAGCCCCCTATGGACCTACGAGCAGTACTTC. Its protein reads: CASSPLWTYEQYF.